This T cell receptor (beta chain) emerged from a study of CD8+ T cells in alopecia areata (dated by TCRdb to the late 2010s). Describing the broader study: The study used high-throughput TCRbeta sequencing to examine T cell clonal expansion in alopecia areata, in both the C3H/HeJ mouse model and human patients. In humans, TCRbeta sequencing was performed on scalp tissue and on sorted CD4+ and CD8+ peripheral blood T cells from healthy controls and from patients with patchy or totalis/universalis alopecia areata. RNA was extracted with the PAXgene miRNA kit for fixed scalp, the miRNeasy kit for PBMCs, and the RNeasy kit for mouse skin. Amplification of TCRbeta CDR3 regions was done by immunoSEQ multiplex PCR using 35 Vbeta forward primers and 13 Jbeta reverse primers. Scalp clonality was compared among normal scalp (n=4), patchy alopecia areata scalp (n=8), and alopecia totalis/universalis scalp (n=8).

PBMCs were isolated by density centrifugation and stained for CD3, CD4 and CD8, and CD4+ and CD8+ T cells were sorted on a FACSAria. Unaffected controls provided scalp biopsies and blood samples. Library creation used the immunoSEQ multiplex PCR assay. RNA was extracted from all samples and reverse transcribed into cDNA as template for TCR sequencing. First-strand cDNA was synthesized with SuperScript III using a 2:1 mix of oligo-dT and random hexamers. A synthetic immune receptor repertoire was used to assess amplification bias, and residual bias was removed computationally. For the original study's pipeline: Raw reads were preprocessed to remove errors, and CDR3 was defined according to IMGT conventions as the region from the conserved cysteine to phenylalanine. To get clonality, Shannon entropy was normalized by log2 of the number of productive unique TCRs and the result was subtracted from 1. Whether each scalp clone was CD4 or CD8 was inferred by checking scalp TCRbeta sequences against the CD4 and CD8 repertoires from sorted blood. TCRdb mirrors the immuneACCESS table, restricted to in-frame sequences. Some clones are absent from its copies; in checked studies, under half trace to an unresolved V gene, and the reason for the others is unknown. From that table come the V and J calls and clone size; the DNA was used to work out D and trimming. This sample comprises 140,000 to 150,000 clones, less than 65% of them detected only once. The top ten constitute around 34% of the sample.

About this clone: Its antigen remains unidentified. Per-nucleotide qualities are absent, and no much larger clonotype sits a single base away.

Trimming removed 0 bases from V and 6 bases from J, leaving 11 bases between the germline ends. There are 15 amino acids in the CDR3, from cysteine to phenylalanine inclusive. Left in the record is the CDR3 DNA by itself, 45 bases read in frame from the first base. The germline V gene specifies MNHNS as CDR1 and SASEGT as CDR2. Results the study describes overall, beyond this receptor: Shared TCR sequences between patients were less evident than in mice, which may be partly attributable to HLA diversity in the patient population. Higher clonality and more expanded CD8+ clones were observed in lesional scalp than in normal scalp, particularly in alopecia totalis/universalis, a finding suggestive of antigenic drive. Unlike mouse skin, which is dominated by gammadelta T cells, normal human skin has resident alphabeta T cells that are also sequenced, and this complicates analysis of the scalp TCR repertoire.

The origin of this receptor is a human donor in good health. The rearranged segments are TRBV6-1 and TRBJ1-4; tentative D gene TRBD1, with 6 bases matching. Sequenced material: CD8+ T cells sorted from blood. Read as DNA, the sequence is TGTGCCAGCAGTGAAGCATTGGAGGGGGATGAAAAACTGTTTTTT. This sequence encodes CASSEALEGDEKLFF.